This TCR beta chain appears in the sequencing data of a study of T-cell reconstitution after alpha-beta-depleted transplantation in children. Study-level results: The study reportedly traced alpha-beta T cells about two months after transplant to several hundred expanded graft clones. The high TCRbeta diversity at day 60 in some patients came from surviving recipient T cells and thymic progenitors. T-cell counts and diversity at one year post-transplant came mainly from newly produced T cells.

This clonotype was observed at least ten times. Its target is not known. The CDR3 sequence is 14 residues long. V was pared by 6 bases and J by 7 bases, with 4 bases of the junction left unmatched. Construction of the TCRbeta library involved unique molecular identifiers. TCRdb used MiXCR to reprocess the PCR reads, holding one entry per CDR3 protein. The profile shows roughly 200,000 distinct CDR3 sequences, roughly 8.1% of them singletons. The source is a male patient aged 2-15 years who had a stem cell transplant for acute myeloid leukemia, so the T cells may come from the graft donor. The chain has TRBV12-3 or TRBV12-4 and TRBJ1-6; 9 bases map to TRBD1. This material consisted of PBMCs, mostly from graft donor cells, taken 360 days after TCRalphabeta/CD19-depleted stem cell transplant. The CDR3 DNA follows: TGTGCCAGCAGCCTACAGGGGGCGAATTCACCCCTCCACTTT. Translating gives CASSLQGANSPLHF.